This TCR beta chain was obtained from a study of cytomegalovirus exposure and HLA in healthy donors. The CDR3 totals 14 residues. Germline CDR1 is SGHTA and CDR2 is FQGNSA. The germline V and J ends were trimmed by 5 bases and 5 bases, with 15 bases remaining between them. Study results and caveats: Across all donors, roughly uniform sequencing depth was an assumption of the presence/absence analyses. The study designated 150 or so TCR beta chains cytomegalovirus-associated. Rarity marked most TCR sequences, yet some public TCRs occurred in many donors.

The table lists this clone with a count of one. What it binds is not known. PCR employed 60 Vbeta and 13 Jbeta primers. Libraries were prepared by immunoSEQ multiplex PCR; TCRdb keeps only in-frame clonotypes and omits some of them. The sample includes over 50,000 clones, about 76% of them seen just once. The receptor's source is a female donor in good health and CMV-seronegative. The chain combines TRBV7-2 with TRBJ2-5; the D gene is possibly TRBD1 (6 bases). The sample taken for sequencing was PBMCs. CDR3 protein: CASSPGPQGETQYF. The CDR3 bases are TGTGCCAGCAGCCCCGGACCGCAGGGGGAGACCCAGTACTTC.